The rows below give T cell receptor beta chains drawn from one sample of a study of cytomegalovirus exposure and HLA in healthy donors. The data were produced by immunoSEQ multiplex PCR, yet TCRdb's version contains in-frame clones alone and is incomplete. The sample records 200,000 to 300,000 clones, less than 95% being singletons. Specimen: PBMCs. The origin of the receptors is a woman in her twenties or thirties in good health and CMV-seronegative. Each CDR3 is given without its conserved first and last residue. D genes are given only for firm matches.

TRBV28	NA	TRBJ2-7	ASSFGGAKGEQY
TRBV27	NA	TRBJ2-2	ASRTSGTAHGGLF
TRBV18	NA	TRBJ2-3	ASSPRQGLSTDTQY
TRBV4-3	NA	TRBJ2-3	ASSQGGAETDTQY
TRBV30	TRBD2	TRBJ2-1	AWSVSGNYNEQF
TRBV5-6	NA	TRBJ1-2	ASSSLVSDRRTNYGYT
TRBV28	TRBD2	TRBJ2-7	ASSFEQPLRASGEGFKYEQY
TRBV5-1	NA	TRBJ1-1	ASSLVQPMNTEAF
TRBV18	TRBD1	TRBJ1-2	ASSPLPRTRGPNYGYT
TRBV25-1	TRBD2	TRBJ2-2	ASGTLAPSRTGELF
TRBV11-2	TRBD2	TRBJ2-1	ASSSTSGNLNEQF
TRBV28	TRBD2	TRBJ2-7	ASSFLAGYEQY
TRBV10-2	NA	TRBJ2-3	ASSELAAADTQY
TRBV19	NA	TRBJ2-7	ASTPGGAGEQY
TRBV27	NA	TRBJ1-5	ASSPWGLRDQPQH
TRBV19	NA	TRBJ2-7	ASSMREAYEQY
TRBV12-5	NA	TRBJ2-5	ASGSGLGAGQETQY
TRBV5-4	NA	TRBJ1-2	ASRPAAGARGLAYGYT
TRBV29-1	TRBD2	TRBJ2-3	SAIPLSGKIDTQY
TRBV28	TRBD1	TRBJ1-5	ASRWTGGVDQPQH
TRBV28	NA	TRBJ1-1	ASSLMFQGRAF
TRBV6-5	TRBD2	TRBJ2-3	ASGSAGGNTQY
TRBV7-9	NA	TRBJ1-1	ASSLSRAAEEKAF
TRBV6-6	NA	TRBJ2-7	ASRGTSYEQY
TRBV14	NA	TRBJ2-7	ASSHGRAYEQY
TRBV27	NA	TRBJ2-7	ASSLDGYEQY
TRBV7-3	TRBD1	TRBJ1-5	ASSPEGQGRNQPQH
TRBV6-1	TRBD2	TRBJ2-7	ASSEGGAGGIFYEQY
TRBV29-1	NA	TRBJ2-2	SVQGLVGNTGELF
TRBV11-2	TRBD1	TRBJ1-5	ASSPGTASNQPQH
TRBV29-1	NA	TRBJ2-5	SVERGETQY
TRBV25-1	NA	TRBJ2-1	ASSEPGSSYNEQF
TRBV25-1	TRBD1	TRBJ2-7	ASSDFGQGKRYEQY
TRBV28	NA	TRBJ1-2	ASSPTAYGYT
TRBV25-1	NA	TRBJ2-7	ATLDSRSYEQY
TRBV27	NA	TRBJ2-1	ASSETRNEQF
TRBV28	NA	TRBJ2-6	ASSSAGSGANVLT
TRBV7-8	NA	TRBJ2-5	ASSLARGSETQY
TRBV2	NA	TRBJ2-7	ASSDRARSSYEQY
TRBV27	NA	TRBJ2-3	ASSPNSSPRRNTQY
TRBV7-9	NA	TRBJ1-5	ASSFGRHSNQPQH
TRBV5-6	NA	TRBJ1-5	ASSFGDNQPQH
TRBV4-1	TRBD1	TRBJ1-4	ASSQVVGQKDQLF
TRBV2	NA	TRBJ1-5	ASSEPAQPQH
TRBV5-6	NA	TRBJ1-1	ASSLAGNDGAF
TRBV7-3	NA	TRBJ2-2	ASSLTSGTGELF
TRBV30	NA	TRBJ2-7	AWSDSGYEQY
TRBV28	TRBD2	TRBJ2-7	ASSSPSGGVLYYEQY
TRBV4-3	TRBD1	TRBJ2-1	ASSQAPGTGGNEQF
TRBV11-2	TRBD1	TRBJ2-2	ASSHRTGDTGELF
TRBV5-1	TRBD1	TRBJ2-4	ASSLGSGTGAKNIQY
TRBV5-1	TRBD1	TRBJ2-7	ASRPDRTFSYEQY
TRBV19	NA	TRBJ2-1	ASSYQGRNEQF
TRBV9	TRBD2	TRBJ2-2	ASSVPGSGSTGELF
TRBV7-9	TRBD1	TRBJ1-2	ASSLGGGDGYT
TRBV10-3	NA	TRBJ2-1	AISEGLGPNEQF
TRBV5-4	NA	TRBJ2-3	ASSLRARTDTQY
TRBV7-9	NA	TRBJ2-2	ASSKGTTGELF